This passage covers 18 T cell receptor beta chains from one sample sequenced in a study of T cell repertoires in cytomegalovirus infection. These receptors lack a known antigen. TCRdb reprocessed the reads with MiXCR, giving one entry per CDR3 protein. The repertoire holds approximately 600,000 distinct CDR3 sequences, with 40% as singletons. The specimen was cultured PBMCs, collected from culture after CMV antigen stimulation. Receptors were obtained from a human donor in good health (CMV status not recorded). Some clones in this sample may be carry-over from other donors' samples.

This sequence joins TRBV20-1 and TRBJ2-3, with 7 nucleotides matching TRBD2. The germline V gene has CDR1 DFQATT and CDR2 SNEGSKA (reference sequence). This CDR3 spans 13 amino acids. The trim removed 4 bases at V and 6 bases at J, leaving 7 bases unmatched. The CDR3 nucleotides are TGCAGTGCTATCGGCGGGAGTGCTGATACGCAGTATTTT. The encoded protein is CSAIGGSADTQYF.

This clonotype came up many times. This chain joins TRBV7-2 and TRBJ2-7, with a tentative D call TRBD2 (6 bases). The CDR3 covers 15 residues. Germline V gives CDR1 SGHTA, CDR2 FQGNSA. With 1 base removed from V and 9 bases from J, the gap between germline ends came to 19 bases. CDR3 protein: CASSLGHREPGRQYF. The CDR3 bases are TGTGCCAGCAGCTTAGGCCACCGGGAGCCGGGCCGGCAGTACTTC.

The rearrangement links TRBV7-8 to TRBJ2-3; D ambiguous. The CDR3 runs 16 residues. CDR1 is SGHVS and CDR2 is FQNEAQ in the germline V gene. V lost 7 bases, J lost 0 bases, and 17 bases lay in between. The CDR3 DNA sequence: TGTGCCAGCACCCGCTTAAGGACGTCTAGCACAGATACGCAGTATTTT. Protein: CASTRLRTSSTDTQYF. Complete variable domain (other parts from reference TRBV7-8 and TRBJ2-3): GAGVSQSPRYKVAKRGQDVALRCDPISGHVSLFWYQQALGQGPEFLTYFQNEAQLDKSGLPSDRFFAERPEGSVSTLKIQRTQQEDSAVYLCASTRLRTSSTDTQYFGPGTRLTVL.

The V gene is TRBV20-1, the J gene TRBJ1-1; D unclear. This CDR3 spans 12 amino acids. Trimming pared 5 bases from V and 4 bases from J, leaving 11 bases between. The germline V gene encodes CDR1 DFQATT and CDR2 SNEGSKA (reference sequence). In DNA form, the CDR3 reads TGCAGTGCTTACGGGCCCCCCACTGAAGCTTTCTTT. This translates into CSAYGPPTEAFF.

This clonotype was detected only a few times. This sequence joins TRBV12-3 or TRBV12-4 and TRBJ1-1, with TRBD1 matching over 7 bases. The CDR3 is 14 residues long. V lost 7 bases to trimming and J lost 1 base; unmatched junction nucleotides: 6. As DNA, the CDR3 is TGTGCCAGCACACTGCGGACAGGGAACACTGAAGCTTTCTTT. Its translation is CASTLRTGNTEAFF.

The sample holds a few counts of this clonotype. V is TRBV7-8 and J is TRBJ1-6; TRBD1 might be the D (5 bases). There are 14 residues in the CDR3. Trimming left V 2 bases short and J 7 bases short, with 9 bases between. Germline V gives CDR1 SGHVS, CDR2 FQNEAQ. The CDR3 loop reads CASSLQGSNSPLHF. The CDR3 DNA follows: TGTGCCAGCAGCTTACAGGGCAGCAATTCACCCCTCCACTTT.

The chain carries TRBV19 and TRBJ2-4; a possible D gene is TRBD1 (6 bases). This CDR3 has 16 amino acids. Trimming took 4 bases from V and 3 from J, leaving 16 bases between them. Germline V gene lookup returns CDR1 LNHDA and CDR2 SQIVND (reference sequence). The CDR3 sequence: CASSSGPTGNKNIQYF. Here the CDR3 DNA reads TGTGCCAGTAGTAGCGGACCCACAGGGAACAAAAACATTCAGTACTTC.

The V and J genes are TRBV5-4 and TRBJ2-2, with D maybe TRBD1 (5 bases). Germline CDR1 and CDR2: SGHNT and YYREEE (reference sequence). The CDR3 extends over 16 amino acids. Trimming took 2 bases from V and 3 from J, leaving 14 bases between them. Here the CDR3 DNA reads TGTGCCAGCAGCTTCGTAGGGGCGATGGACACCGGGGAGCTGTTTTTT. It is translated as CASSFVGAMDTGELFF.

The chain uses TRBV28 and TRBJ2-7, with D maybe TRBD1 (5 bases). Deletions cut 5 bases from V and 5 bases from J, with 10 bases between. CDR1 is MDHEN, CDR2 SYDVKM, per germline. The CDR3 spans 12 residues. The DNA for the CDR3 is TGTGCCAGCAGTCTTTACAGGAACGAGCAGTACTTC. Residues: CASSLYRNEQYF.

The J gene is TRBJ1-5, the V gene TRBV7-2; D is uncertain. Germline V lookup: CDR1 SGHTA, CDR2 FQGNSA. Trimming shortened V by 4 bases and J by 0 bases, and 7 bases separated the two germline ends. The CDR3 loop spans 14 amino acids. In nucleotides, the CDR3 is TGTGCCAGCAGCTCGCTCTATAGCAATCAGCCCCAGCATTTT. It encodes CASSSLYSNQPQHF.

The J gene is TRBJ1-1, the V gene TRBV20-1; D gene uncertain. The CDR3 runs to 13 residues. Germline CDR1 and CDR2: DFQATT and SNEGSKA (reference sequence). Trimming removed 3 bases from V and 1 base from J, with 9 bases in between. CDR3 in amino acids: CSARVSGNTEAFF. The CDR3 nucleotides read TGCAGTGCTAGGGTCAGCGGGAACACTGAAGCTTTCTTT.

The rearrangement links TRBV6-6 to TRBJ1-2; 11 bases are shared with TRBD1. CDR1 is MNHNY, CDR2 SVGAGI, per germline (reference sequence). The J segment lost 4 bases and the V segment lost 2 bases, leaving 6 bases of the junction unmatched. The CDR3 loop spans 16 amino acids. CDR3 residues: CASSYAGTGGSYGYTF. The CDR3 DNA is TGTGCCAGCAGTTACGCCGGGACAGGGGGTTCCTATGGCTACACCTTC.

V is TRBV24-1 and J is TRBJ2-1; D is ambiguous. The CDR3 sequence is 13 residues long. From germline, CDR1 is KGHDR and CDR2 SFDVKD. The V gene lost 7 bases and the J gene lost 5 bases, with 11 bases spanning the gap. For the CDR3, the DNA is TGTGCCACCAGCCCCTCAGGAAACAATGAGCAGTTCTTC. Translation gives CATSPSGNNEQFF.

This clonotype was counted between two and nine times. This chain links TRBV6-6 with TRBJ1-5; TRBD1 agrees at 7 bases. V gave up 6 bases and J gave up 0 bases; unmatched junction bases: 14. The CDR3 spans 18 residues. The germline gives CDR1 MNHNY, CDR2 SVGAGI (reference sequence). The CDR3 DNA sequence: TGTGCCAGCAGAAACGCAGGGGGGATTCTAGATAGCAATCAGCCCCAGCATTTT. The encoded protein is CASRNAGGILDSNQPQHF.

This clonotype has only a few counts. DNA of the CDR3: TGTGCCAGCAGCTTAGACGGACACGGTAATCAGCCCCAGCATTTT. Protein product: CASSLDGHGNQPQHF. The V and J genes are TRBV7-9 and TRBJ1-5; TRBD1 is a possible D gene (5 bases). Germline CDR1 reads SEHNR; CDR2 reads FQNEAQ (reference sequence). The CDR3 covers 15 residues. V was trimmed by 1 base and J by 4 bases, leaving 11 bases between them.

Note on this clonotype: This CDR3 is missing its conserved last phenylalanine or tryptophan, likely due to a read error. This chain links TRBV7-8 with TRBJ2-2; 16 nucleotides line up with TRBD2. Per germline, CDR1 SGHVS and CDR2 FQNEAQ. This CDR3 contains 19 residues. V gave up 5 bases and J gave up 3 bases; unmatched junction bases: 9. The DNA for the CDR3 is TGTGCCAGCAGCGCCGTGGGACTAGCGGGAGGGGGGTACACCGGGGAGCTGTTTCTT. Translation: CASSAVGLAGGGYTGELFL.

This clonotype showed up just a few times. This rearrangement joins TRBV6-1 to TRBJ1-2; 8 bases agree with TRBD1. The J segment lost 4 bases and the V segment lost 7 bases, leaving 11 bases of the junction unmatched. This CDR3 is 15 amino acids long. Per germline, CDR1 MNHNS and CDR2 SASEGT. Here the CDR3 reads CASNIYAGQAYGYTF. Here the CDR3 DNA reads TGTGCCAGCAACATCTACGCGGGACAGGCCTATGGCTACACCTTC.

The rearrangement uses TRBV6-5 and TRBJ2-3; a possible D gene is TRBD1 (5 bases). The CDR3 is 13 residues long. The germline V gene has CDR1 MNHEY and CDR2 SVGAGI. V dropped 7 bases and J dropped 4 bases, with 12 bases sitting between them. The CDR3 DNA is TGTGCCAGCATGGACGTACAGGCAGATACGCAGTATTTT. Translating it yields CASMDVQADTQYF.